Shown below are 11 T cell receptor beta chains from a single sample sequenced in a study of T cells in localized non-small cell lung cancer. This table comes from immunoSEQ multiplex PCR, and its TCRdb copy is limited to in-frame clones, with some not included. This table holds 35,000 to 50,000 clones, around 87% found once. The material sequenced was peripheral blood, taken before any cancer treatment. Receptor source: a man aged 40-75 years with stage I lung adenocarcinoma.

The V gene is TRBV10-3, the J gene TRBJ2-7; 13 bases map to TRBD2. V was clipped by 4 bases and J by 1 base; unmatched bases: 7. Germline CDR1 ENHRY, CDR2 SYGVKD. The CDR3 spans 17 residues. The CDR3 sequence is CAISVRLAGGDSYEQYF. In nucleotides, the CDR3 is TGTGCCATCAGTGTTCGACTAGCGGGAGGTGATTCCTACGAGCAGTACTTC.

The chain combines TRBV5-1 with TRBJ2-2; 12 bases fit TRBD1. J was trimmed by 6 bases and V by 4 bases; bases with no gene match: 4. This CDR3 region has 15 residues. Germline V CDR1 and CDR2: SGHRS, YFSETQ. DNA of the CDR3: TGCGCCAGCAGCGTGGGACAGGGGGCCGCCGGGGAGCTGTTTTTT. Residues: CASSVGQGAAGELFF.

On this clone itself: Other DNA sequences within the sample encode an identical CDR3. V and J are TRBV4-3 and TRBJ2-3; the D gene is possibly TRBD1 (5 bases). The CDR3 totals 15 residues. Germline V gene lookup returns CDR1 LGHNA and CDR2 YSLEER. Trimming cost V 1 base and J 0 bases, with 8 bases left between them. The CDR3 DNA reads TGCGCCAGCAGCCAAGGGTCAGGGAGCACAGATACGCAGTATTTT. Translated, it gives CASSQGSGSTDTQYF.

The V and J genes are TRBV6-1 and TRBJ1-1; D may be TRBD1 (5 bases). The CDR3 sequence is 13 residues long. V was shortened by 7 bases and J by 2 bases, with 11 bases between the two germline ends. Germline V gives CDR1 MNHNS, CDR2 SASEGT. CDR3 residues: CASKGQGNTEAFF. The CDR3 DNA sequence: TGTGCCAGCAAAGGTCAGGGCAACACTGAAGCTTTCTTT.

This chain joins TRBV7-9 and TRBJ1-4, with D tentatively TRBD1 (5 bases). The CDR3 has 15 amino acids. Looked up from germline, CDR1 is SEHNR and CDR2 is FQNEAQ (reference sequence). Deletions cut 2 bases from V and 6 bases from J, with 13 bases between. Here the CDR3 reads CASSLLRDLDEKLFF. The CDR3, as DNA: TGTGCCAGCAGCTTACTGCGGGACCTAGATGAAAAACTGTTTTTT.

This chain joins TRBV7-2 and TRBJ2-1; TRBD2 might be the D (6 bases). The CDR3 loop spans 14 amino acids. Germline assignment: CDR1 SGHTA and CDR2 FQGNSA. V gave up 0 bases and J gave up 6 bases, with 9 bases separating them. The CDR3 sequence is CASSLAGTVNEQFF. CDR3 nucleotide sequence: TGTGCCAGCAGCTTAGCGGGGACTGTCAATGAGCAGTTCTTC. Using reference TRBV7-2 and TRBJ2-1 for the parts outside the CDR3, the full variable domain is GAGVSQSPSNKVTEKGKDVELRCDPISGHTALYWYRQSLGQGLEFLIYFQGNSAPDKSGLPSDRFSAERTGGSVSTLTIQRTQQEDSAVYLCASSLAGTVNEQFFGPGTRLTVL.

The chain recombines TRBV28 with TRBJ1-2, with D uncertain. The ends were cut back, 5 bases at V and 1 base at J, with 11 bases in the middle. CDR3 length: 14 amino acids. Germline V gene data show CDR1 as MDHEN and CDR2 as SYDVKM. CDR3 DNA sequence: TGTGCCAGCAGTGGCGTCGGAGATAACTATGGCTACACCTTC. It encodes CASSGVGDNYGYTF.

V usage is TRBV28 and J usage is TRBJ1-1, with D possibly TRBD1 on 6 matching bases. Per the germline V gene, CDR1 is MDHEN and CDR2 is SYDVKM. V was shortened by 8 bases and J by 0 bases, with 10 bases between the two germline ends. The CDR3 contains 13 residues. CDR3 in DNA: TGTGCCAGCCATACAGGGTTGAACACTGAAGCTTTCTTT. Translation gives CASHTGLNTEAFF.

The chain joins TRBV27 to TRBJ2-2, with TRBD2 matching over 10 bases. V was clipped by 3 bases and J by 8 bases; unmatched bases: 6. This CDR3 spans 15 amino acids. CDR1 is MNHEY and CDR2 is SMNVEV in the germline V gene (reference sequence). The CDR3, as DNA: TGTGCCAGCAGTTTGCTAGCGGGAGCTACTGGGGAGCTGTTTTTT. Its translation: CASSLLAGATGELFF.

The rearrangement joins TRBV5-4 to TRBJ2-7; the D gene is possibly TRBD2 (6 bases). Germline CDR1 reads SGHNT; CDR2 reads YYREEE (reference sequence). V lost 0 bases to trimming and J lost 6 bases, with 7 bases between them. This CDR3 is built from 12 residues. This CDR3 reads CASSLDGGEQYF. In DNA form, the CDR3 reads TGTGCCAGCAGCTTGGACGGGGGCGAGCAGTACTTC.

In nucleotides, the CDR3 is TGCGCCAGCAGCTTAGACAGGACCTACAATGAGCAGTTCTTC. It specifies CASSLDRTYNEQFF. This chain uses TRBV5-1 with TRBJ2-1; D may be TRBD1 (6 bases). Trimming stripped 2 bases from V and 2 bases from J, with 8 bases between. CDR3 size: 14 residues. Germline V gene lookup returns CDR1 SGHRS and CDR2 YFSETQ.